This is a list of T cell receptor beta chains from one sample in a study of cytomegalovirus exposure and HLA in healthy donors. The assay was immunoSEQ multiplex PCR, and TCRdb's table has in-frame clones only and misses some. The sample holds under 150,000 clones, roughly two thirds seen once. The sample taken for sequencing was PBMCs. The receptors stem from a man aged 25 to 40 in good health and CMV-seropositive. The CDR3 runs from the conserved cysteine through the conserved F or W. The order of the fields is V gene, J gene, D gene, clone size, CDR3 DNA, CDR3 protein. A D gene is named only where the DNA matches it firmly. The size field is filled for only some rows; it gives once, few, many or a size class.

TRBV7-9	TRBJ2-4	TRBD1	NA	TGTGCCAGCAGGCCCGGGACAGGGACCATTCAGTACTTC	CASRPGTGTIQYF
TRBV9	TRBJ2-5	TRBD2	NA	TGTGCCAGCAGCGTAGGCCCGGGGGGGTTTGGGTGGGAGGAGACCCAGTACTTC	CASSVGPGGFGWEETQYF
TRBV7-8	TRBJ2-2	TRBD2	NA	TGTGCCAGCAGCCCGTCAACTAGCGGGGATAACACCGGGGAGCTGTTTTTT	CASSPSTSGDNTGELFF
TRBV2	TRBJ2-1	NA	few	TGTGCCAGCAGTGAATTGAGGACCTACAATGAGCAGTTCTTC	CASSELRTYNEQFF
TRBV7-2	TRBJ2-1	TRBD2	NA	TGTGCCAGCAGCTTAGTCCCGGGACTAGCGGGAGGCCCAGGGCAGTTCTTC	CASSLVPGLAGGPGQFF
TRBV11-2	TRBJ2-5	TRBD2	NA	TGTGCCAGCAGCTTAGGTCTACTAGCGGGAGGGGAAGAGACCCAGTACTTC	CASSLGLLAGGEETQYF
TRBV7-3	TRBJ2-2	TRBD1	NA	TGTGCCAGCAGCTTAACCCCCGCGGGACAGGGGGCCGGGGAGCTGTTTTTT	CASSLTPAGQGAGELFF
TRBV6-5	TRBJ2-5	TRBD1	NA	TGTGCCAGCAGTGACGGACAGGGATGGGAGACCCAGTACTTC	CASSDGQGWETQYF
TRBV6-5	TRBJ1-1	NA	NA	TGTGCCAGCAGTTACCCCCGAGGGGGGGCGAACACTGAAGCTTTCTTT	CASSYPRGGANTEAFF
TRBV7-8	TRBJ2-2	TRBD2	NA	TGTGCCAGCAGCTTAGCAGGACTAGCGGGGGCGGAGCTGTTTTTT	CASSLAGLAGAELFF
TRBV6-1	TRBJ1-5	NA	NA	TGTGCCAGCAGTCAAGGGGTAGCAGTAAGCAATCAGCCCCAGCATTTT	CASSQGVAVSNQPQHF
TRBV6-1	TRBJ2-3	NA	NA	TGTGCCAGCAGTAGTAGCGTCATTAGCACAGATACGCAGTATTTT	CASSSSVISTDTQYF
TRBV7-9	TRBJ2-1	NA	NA	TGTGCCAGCACCGCACCCGGGGGACAGCCAAGCTCCTACAATGAGCAGTTCTTC	CASTAPGGQPSSYNEQFF
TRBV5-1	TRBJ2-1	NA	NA	TGCGCCAGCAGCCCCGGGACTTCTCCCTACAATGAGCAGTTCTTC	CASSPGTSPYNEQFF
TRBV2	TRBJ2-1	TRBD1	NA	TGTGCCAGCAGTGGGGAGAGGCAGGGGGCCTACAATGAGCAGTTCTTC	CASSGERQGAYNEQFF
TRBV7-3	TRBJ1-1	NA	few	TGTGCCAGCAGCCGCCAGGGGAACACTGAAGCTTTCTTT	CASSRQGNTEAFF
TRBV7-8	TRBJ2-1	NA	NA	TGTGCCAGCAGCCAACCCGCCGGCTCCTACAATGAGCAGTTCTTC	CASSQPAGSYNEQFF
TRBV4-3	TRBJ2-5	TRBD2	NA	TGCGCCAGCAGCCAGCTACTAGCGGGAGAAGAGACCCAGTACTTC	CASSQLLAGEETQYF
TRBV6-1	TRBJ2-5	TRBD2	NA	TGTGCCAACAGTGCACCAGCGGGGGCGGGGGAGACCCAGTACTTC	CANSAPAGAGETQYF
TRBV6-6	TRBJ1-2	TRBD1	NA	TGTGCCAGCAGCCAGGACAGGGGGCGCGACTATGGCTACACCTTC	CASSQDRGRDYGYTF
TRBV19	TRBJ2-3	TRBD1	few	TGTGCCAGTAGCCCTAAAGCCCTCGACAGGGAATTCCGCACAGATACGCAGTATTTT	CASSPKALDREFRTDTQYF
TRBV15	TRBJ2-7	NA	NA	TGTGCCACCAGCAGAGCAGGGACTCCCAACGAGCAGTACTTC	CATSRAGTPNEQYF
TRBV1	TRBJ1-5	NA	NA	TGCACCAGCAGCCAAGAGGGCGACAGTTATAGCAATCAGCCCCAGCATTTT	CTSSQEGDSYSNQPQHF
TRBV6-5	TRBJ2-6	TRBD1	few	TGTGCCAGCAGTTACGGGGACAGCAGGGCCAACGTCCTGACTTTC	CASSYGDSRANVLTF
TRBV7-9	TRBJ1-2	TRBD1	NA	TGCGCCAGCAGCGCCGGGACAGCCGGTGGCTACACCTTC	CASSAGTAGGYTF
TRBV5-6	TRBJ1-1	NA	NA	TGTGCCAGCAGCTCCACAATGCGGGTAGAAATCAACACTGAAGCTTTCTTT	CASSSTMRVEINTEAFF
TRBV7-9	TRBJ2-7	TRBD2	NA	TGTGCCAGCAGCTTATTGACTAGCGGATCCTACGAGCAGTACTTC	CASSLLTSGSYEQYF
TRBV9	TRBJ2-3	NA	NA	TGTGCCAGCAGCGTACTCGGGGATACGCAGTATTTT	CASSVLGDTQYF
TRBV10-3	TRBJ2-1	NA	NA	TGTGCCATCAGTGAAGACAACACCTACAATGAGCAGTTCTTC	CAISEDNTYNEQFF
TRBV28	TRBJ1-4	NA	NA	TGTGCCAGCAGTTCTCCTCGGACAGCCGGAAATGAAAAACTGTTTTTT	CASSSPRTAGNEKLFF
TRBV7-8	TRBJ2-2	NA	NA	TGTGCCAGCAGCTTCGAGGACAGATGGGGGGAGCTGTTTTTT	CASSFEDRWGELFF
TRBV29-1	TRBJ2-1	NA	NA	TGCAGCGTTGATAAGGGGACTTACAATGAGCAGTTCTTC	CSVDKGTYNEQFF
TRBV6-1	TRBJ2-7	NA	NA	TGTGCCAGCAGTGAAGTCCTAGGAGAGCACGAGCAGTACTTC	CASSEVLGEHEQYF
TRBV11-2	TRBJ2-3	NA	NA	TGTGCCAGCAGCTCACGAGAGGACTTCACAGATACGCAGTATTTT	CASSSREDFTDTQYF
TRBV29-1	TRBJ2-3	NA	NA	TGCAGCGTGGCAGGGGGGACAGATACGCAGTATTTT	CSVAGGTDTQYF
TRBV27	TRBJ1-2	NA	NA	TGTGCCAGCAGTCCCTTGGGTCAGGCGACGGGCTACACCTTC	CASSPLGQATGYTF
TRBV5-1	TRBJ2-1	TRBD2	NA	TGCGCCAGCCGCAGCGGGGGCAATGAGCAGTTCTTC	CASRSGGNEQFF
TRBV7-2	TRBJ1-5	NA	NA	TGTGCCAGCAGCTTATCAGGACAGCTAAATCAGCCCCAGCATTTT	CASSLSGQLNQPQHF
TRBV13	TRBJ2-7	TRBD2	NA	TGTGCCAGCAGCTTAAGAGCGGGACCCTACGAGCAGTACTTC	CASSLRAGPYEQYF
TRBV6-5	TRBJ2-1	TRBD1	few	TGTGCCAGCAGTTATGGACAGGGGGCGTACAATGAGCAGTTCTTC	CASSYGQGAYNEQFF
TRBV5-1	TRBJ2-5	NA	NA	TGCGCCAGCAGCTTGTGGCGGGCGTACCAAGAGACCCAGTACTTC	CASSLWRAYQETQYF
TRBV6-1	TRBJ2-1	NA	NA	TGTGCCAGCAGTGATGGCCTAGAACCCTACAATGAGCAGTTCTTC	CASSDGLEPYNEQFF
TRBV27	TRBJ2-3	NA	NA	TGTGCCAGCAGTCCTCCGGGAGTGATCACAGATACGCAGTATTTT	CASSPPGVITDTQYF
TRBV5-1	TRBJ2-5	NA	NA	TGCGCCAGCAGCTTGGATACCGGAGTAGAGACCCAGTACTTC	CASSLDTGVETQYF
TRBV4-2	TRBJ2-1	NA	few	TGTGCCAGCAGCCAAGTTGGGAGCCGCTCCTACAATGAGCAGTTCTTC	CASSQVGSRSYNEQFF
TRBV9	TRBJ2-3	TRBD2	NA	TGTGCCAGCAGCGGGACTAGCAGGCCAGATACGCAGTATTTT	CASSGTSRPDTQYF
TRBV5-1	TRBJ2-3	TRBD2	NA	TGCGCCAGCAGCTGGGGGACTAGCGAGGCGCAGTATTTT	CASSWGTSEAQYF
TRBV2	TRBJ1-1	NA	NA	TGTGCCAGCATGAGGTTTACGGACACTGAAGCTTTCTTT	CASMRFTDTEAFF
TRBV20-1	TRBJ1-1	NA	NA	TGCAGCCCAGACAGAGCGCCTTTCTTT	CSPDRAPFF
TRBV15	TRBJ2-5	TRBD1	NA	TGTGCCACCAGCCCCGGGACAGCTCTTCAAGAGACCCAGTACTTC	CATSPGTALQETQYF
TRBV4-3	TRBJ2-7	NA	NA	TGCGCCAGCAGCCAAGTCCTATCAGGGTTCGAGCAGTACTTC	CASSQVLSGFEQYF